This paragraph reports one T cell receptor beta chain. The antigen is unknown. The data belong to a study of T cell responses to AZD1222 COVID-19 vaccine. Study-level background: Second doses that came at about 4 or about 12 weeks were put together. Findings and limits, study-wide: Recipients of two AZD1222 doses showed rising Spike-specific TCR breadth and depth. Regions left unmutated in variants are reportedly the target of nearly half of spike-specific TCRs. Donors were largely white British and mainly female; clonal diversity was possibly underestimated.

CDR3 length: 17 amino acids. Germline CDR1 and CDR2: MDHEN and SYDVKM. The junction had 10 bases not matched to a gene; V was cut back by 6 bases and J by 2 bases. Sequencing used immunoSEQ multiplex PCR; TCRdb keeps in-frame clones, though not all of them. The profile shows about 50,000 clones, approximately 85% of them singletons. The sequences come from peripheral blood, collected on day 0 of AZD1222 vaccination. The clonotype comes from an adult in good health. J is TRBJ1-4 and V is TRBV28; 9 nucleotides agree with TRBD1. The CDR3 loop reads CASSGTGWIGTNEKLFF. The CDR3 region has the DNA TGTGCCAGCAGCGGGACAGGGTGGATCGGGACTAATGAAAAACTGTTTTTT.